This T cell receptor (beta chain) was captured by sequencing in a study of T cell changes during pregnancy in multiple sclerosis. Method: immunoSEQ multiplex PCR; TCRdb's copy keeps in-frame clones and lacks some. The profile shows 85,000 to 130,000 clones, 90% to 95% of them singletons. Germline V lookup: CDR1 LGHNA, CDR2 YNFKEQ. The CDR3 has 14 amino acids. Trimming removed 3 bases from V and 0 bases from J, with 6 bases in between. The chain joins TRBV4-2 to TRBJ1-3; D is unclear. The sequence was collected from a female donor with multiple sclerosis, enrolled in a pregnancy study. Specimen: peripheral blood, collected before pregnancy. The CDR3 sequence is CASSQAISGNTIYF. In DNA, the CDR3 is TGTGCCAGCAGCCAGGCAATCTCTGGAAACACCATATATTTT.